These 23 T cell receptor beta chains were sequenced from one sample in a study of blood T cell repertoires in COVID-19. Clones were sequenced by immunoSEQ multiplex PCR, and TCRdb holds only the in-frame ones, with some missing. The table shows about 33,000 clones, with about 90% occurring only once. Sequences were obtained from peripheral blood. The receptors derive from a human donor in a cohort sampled during active COVID-19.

This chain links TRBV29-1 with TRBJ2-2; possibly TRBD1 for D (6 bases). CDR1 and CDR2 from the germline V gene are SQVTM and ANQGSEA. CDR3 length equals 12 residues. The CDR3 DNA follows: TGCAGTTCCAGGGGGAACACCGGGGAGCTGTTTTTT. Translation gives CSSRGNTGELFF.

The chain uses TRBV5-1 and TRBJ2-7; D may be TRBD1 (6 bases). The CDR3 consists of 14 residues. Germline V gene data show CDR1 as SGHRS and CDR2 as YFSETQ. Between the trimmed V and J ends, which lost 2 bases and 0 bases, there was a span of 9 bases. The CDR3 reads CASSFRDTSYEQYF. The CDR3 coding sequence is TGCGCCAGCAGCTTCCGGGACACCTCCTACGAGCAGTACTTC.

This rearrangement joins TRBV5-1 to TRBJ2-3; the D gene is possibly TRBD2 (5 bases). V was shortened by 1 base and J by 8 bases, with 17 bases between the two germline ends. Germline loops: CDR1 SGHRS, CDR2 YFSETQ. This CDR3 has 15 residues. CDR3 bases: TGCGCCAGCAGCTTGCTTAGGGAGCTGGGAGCTACGCAGTATTTT. Amino acid sequence: CASSLLRELGATQYF.

The chain employs TRBV3-1 (or the pseudogene TRBV3-2) and TRBJ2-1, with 12 bases identical to TRBD2. V trimming: 3 bases; J trimming: 7 bases; junction bases outside the gene matches: 10. The V gene's germline CDR1 is LGHDT and CDR2 YNNKEL (reference sequence). This CDR3 is built from 17 residues. CDR3 sequence: CASSHFLTSGSLNEQFF. CDR3 bases: TGTGCCAGCAGCCACTTTCTGACTAGCGGGAGTCTGAATGAGCAGTTCTTC.

This chain joins TRBV5-1 and TRBJ2-2, with 11 bases lining up with TRBD2. The CDR3 length is 14 residues. From germline, CDR1 is SGHRS and CDR2 YFSETQ. Trimming at V came to 4 bases and at J to 9 bases, leaving 5 bases not matched to a gene. In DNA form, the CDR3 reads TGCGCCAGCAGCCTCGGGACTAGCGGCCGGGAGCTGTTTTTT. Amino acid sequence: CASSLGTSGRELFF.

The chain combines TRBV20-1 with TRBJ2-5; D gene ambiguous. Germline CDR1 DFQATT, CDR2 SNEGSKA (reference sequence). Trimming took 7 bases from V and 1 from J, leaving 7 bases between them. This CDR3 comprises 11 residues. CDR3 DNA: TGCAGTGGCGGCACCCAAGAGACCCAGTACTTC. Translation gives CSGGTQETQYF.

The chain links TRBV18 to TRBJ2-3, with D tentatively TRBD2 (7 bases). The CDR3 spans 16 residues. In germline, CDR1 is KGHSH, CDR2 LQKENI. V was shortened by 3 bases and J by 6 bases, with 19 bases between the two germline ends. The CDR3, as DNA: TGTGCCAGCTCACCCCAAGGGGGGGCCTCTTCTGATACGCAGTATTTT. This gives the protein CASSPQGGASSDTQYF.

The chain joins TRBV5-1 to TRBJ2-7; TRBD2 matches at 15 bases. The CDR3 runs 17 residues. Germline loops: CDR1 SGHRS, CDR2 YFSETQ. V trimming: 2 bases; J trimming: 2 bases; junction bases outside the gene matches: 5. CDR3 residues: CASSLGLAGGKAYEQYF. The CDR3 DNA is TGCGCCAGCAGCTTAGGACTAGCGGGAGGGAAGGCCTACGAGCAGTACTTC. Using reference TRBV5-1 and TRBJ2-7 for the parts outside the CDR3, the full variable domain is KAGVTQTPRYLIKTRGQQVTLSCSPISGHRSVSWYQQTPGQGLQFLFEYFSETQRNKGNFPGRFSGRQFSNSRSEMNVSTLELGDSALYLCASSLGLAGGKAYEQYFGPGTRLTVT.

V is TRBV6-2 or TRBV6-3 and J is TRBJ1-1; D not resolved. Per the germline V gene, CDR1 is MNHEY and CDR2 is SVGEGT. The germline V and J ends were trimmed by 3 bases and 0 bases, with 14 bases remaining between them. The CDR3 totals 16 residues. This CDR3 is CASSYSVLRVNTEAFF. For the CDR3, the DNA is TGTGCCAGCAGTTATTCGGTGCTGAGGGTGAACACTGAAGCTTTCTTT.

The rearrangement links TRBV2 to TRBJ2-5; D gene uncertain. The CDR3 totals 13 residues. Trimming took 11 bases from V and 1 from J, leaving 14 bases between them. Germline V gene lookup returns CDR1 SNHLY and CDR2 FYNNEI. CDR3 in amino acids: CASLPRSQETQYF. CDR3 coding DNA: TGTGCCTCCCTCCCCCGCAGCCAAGAGACCCAGTACTTC.

The V call is TRBV5-1, the J call TRBJ1-6; weak D call: TRBD1 (5 bases). With 4 bases removed from V and 0 bases from J, the gap between germline ends came to 5 bases. Germline loops: CDR1 SGHRS, CDR2 YFSETQ. The CDR3 is made up of 14 amino acids. The CDR3 DNA follows: TGCGCCAGCAGCACAGGCTCCTATAATTCACCCCTCCACTTT. It yields the protein CASSTGSYNSPLHF.

The J gene is TRBJ2-3, the V gene TRBV24-1; tentative D call: TRBD1 (6 bases). Trimming removed 6 bases at V and 2 bases at J, with 14 bases between. Germline V CDR1 and CDR2: KGHDR, SFDVKD. This CDR3 comprises 15 residues. In DNA, the CDR3 is TGTGCCACCAGTACCCCAGGGGCCGACACAGATACGCAGTATTTT. Its protein is CATSTPGADTDTQYF.

The genes are TRBV28 and TRBJ1-1; D is uncertain. The length of the CDR3 is 15 residues. Trimming left V 6 bases short and J 1 base short, with 15 bases between. Germline CDR1 reads MDHEN; CDR2 reads SYDVKM. The CDR3: CASRSVRNPNTEAFF. The CDR3 coding sequence is TGTGCCAGCAGATCGGTCAGGAACCCGAACACTGAAGCTTTCTTT.

CDR3 coding DNA: TGTGCCAGCTCACTGGGACTAGCGGAGCGTCAAGAGACCCAGTACTTC. This encodes CASSLGLAERQETQYF. This rearrangement joins TRBV18 to TRBJ2-5, with 11 positions matching TRBD2. The V gene end was trimmed by 4 bases and the J gene end by 2 bases; junction bases not matched to a gene: 6. Per germline, CDR1 KGHSH and CDR2 LQKENI. This CDR3 spans 16 amino acids.

This chain joins TRBV3-1 (or the pseudogene TRBV3-2) and TRBJ2-7, with 7 bases matching TRBD2. The V gene end was trimmed by 0 bases and the J gene end by 0 bases; junction bases not matched to a gene: 5. The CDR3 runs 16 residues. Germline V gene lookup returns CDR1 LGHDT and CDR2 YNNKEL (reference sequence). The CDR3 here is CASSQDPRLASYEQYF. In DNA form, the CDR3 reads TGTGCCAGCAGCCAAGATCCGCGACTAGCCTCCTACGAGCAGTACTTC.

This clone was recorded only once. The V call is TRBV5-6, the J call TRBJ2-7; D is perhaps TRBD2 (5 bases). CDR1 is SGHDT, CDR2 YYEEEE, per germline. CDR3 length: 15 amino acids. With 1 base removed from V and 0 bases from J, the gap between germline ends came to 11 bases. CDR3 residues: CASSLSEGTSYEQYF. The CDR3 DNA follows: TGTGCCAGCAGCTTGAGTGAGGGCACCTCCTACGAGCAGTACTTC. The whole variable domain, remainder taken from reference TRBV5-6 and TRBJ2-7, is DAGVTQSPTHLIKTRGQQVTLRCSPKSGHDTVSWYQQALGQGPQFIFQYYEEEERQRGNFPDRFSGHQFPNYSSELNVNALLLGDSALYLCASSLSEGTSYEQYFGPGTRLTVT.

The chain joins TRBV6-4 to TRBJ2-3, with 9 bases fitting TRBD1. CDR1 and CDR2 from the germline V gene are MRHNA and SNTAGT. J was trimmed by 4 bases and V by 3 bases; bases with no gene match: 5. The CDR3 extends over 15 amino acids. The CDR3 protein is CASSEGTGSADTQYF. DNA for the CDR3: TGTGCCAGCAGTGAAGGGACAGGGTCGGCAGATACGCAGTATTTT.

This chain connects TRBV6-1 to TRBJ2-7, with no clear D. CDR1 MNHNS and CDR2 SASEGT come from the germline V gene. The CDR3 loop spans 15 amino acids. The V end lost 2 bases, the J end lost 0 bases, and 11 bases lay between the germline ends. CDR3 residues: CASSEHFADSYEQYF. The CDR3 DNA is TGTGCCAGCAGTGAACATTTCGCAGACTCCTACGAGCAGTACTTC.

The chain employs TRBV5-6 and TRBJ2-3; 8 bases are a match to TRBD1. J gave up 1 base and V 5 bases, and 3 bases lay outside the gene matches. The CDR3 extends over 14 amino acids. Germline V CDR1 and CDR2: SGHDT, YYEEEE. Written as DNA, the CDR3 is TGTGCCAGCAGTCCGACAGGGGGCACAGATACGCAGTATTTT. This encodes CASSPTGGTDTQYF. Full variable domain (remainder filled in from reference TRBV5-6 and TRBJ2-3): DAGVTQSPTHLIKTRGQQVTLRCSPKSGHDTVSWYQQALGQGPQFIFQYYEEEERQRGNFPDRFSGHQFPNYSSELNVNALLLGDSALYLCASSPTGGTDTQYFGPGTRLTVL.

This chain links TRBV25-1 with TRBJ1-1; no definite D call. Germline V lookup: CDR1 MGHDK, CDR2 SYGVNS. The CDR3 spans 13 residues. The V gene lost 7 bases and the J gene lost 6 bases, with 15 bases spanning the gap. The CDR3 DNA is TGTGCCAGCACCCCTCCGAGGAGGGCTGAAGCTTTCTTT. Its translation is CASTPPRRAEAFF.

The chain is built from TRBV6-5 and TRBJ2-1; 9 bases agree with TRBD1. CDR1 and CDR2 from the germline V gene are MNHEY and SVGAGI. The CDR3 contains 15 residues. Unmatched junction bases numbered 2, after V lost 5 bases and J lost 0 bases. CDR3 sequence: CASSRDRVSYNEQFF. The CDR3 nucleotides are TGTGCCAGCAGTCGGGACAGGGTCTCCTACAATGAGCAGTTCTTC.

This chain connects TRBV7-3 to TRBJ2-5, with 9 bases fitting TRBD2. CDR1 and CDR2 from the germline V gene are SGHTA and FQGTGA. The CDR3 covers 15 residues. V shed 6 bases, J shed 2 bases, and the junction held 7 bases outside the gene matches. CDR3 DNA sequence: TGTGCCAGCAGTCGAAGCGGGGGGCCTCAAGAGACCCAGTACTTC. It encodes CASSRSGGPQETQYF.

This clone was counted a single time. The rearrangement links TRBV5-1 to TRBJ2-4; 7 positions agree with TRBD1. Germline-derived CDR1 and CDR2 are SGHRS and YFSETQ. CDR3 length: 16 amino acids. V shed 4 bases, J shed 3 bases, and the junction held 10 bases outside the gene matches. The DNA of the CDR3 is TGCGCCAGCAGCGCCCAGGGACAGTCTGGCAAAAACATTCAGTACTTC. This sequence encodes CASSAQGQSGKNIQYF.